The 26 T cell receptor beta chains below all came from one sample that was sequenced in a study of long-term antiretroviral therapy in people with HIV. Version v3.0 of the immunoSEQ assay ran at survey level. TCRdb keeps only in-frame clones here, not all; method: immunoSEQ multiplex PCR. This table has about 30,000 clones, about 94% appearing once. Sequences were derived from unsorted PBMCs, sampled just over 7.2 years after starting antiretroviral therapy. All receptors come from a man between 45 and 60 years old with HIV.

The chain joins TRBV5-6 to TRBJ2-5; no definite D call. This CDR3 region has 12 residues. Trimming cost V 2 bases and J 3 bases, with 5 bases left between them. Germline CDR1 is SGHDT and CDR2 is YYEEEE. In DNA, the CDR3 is TGTGCCAGCAGCTTAAAAGAAGAGACCCAGTACTTC. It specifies CASSLKEETQYF.

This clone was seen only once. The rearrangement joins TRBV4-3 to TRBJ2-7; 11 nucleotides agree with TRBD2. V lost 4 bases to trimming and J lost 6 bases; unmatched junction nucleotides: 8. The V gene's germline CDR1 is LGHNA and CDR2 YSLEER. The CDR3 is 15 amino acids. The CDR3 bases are TGCGCCAGCAGCCCTAGCGGGGGGCTGGAAATCGAGCAGTACTTC. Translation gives CASSPSGGLEIEQYF.

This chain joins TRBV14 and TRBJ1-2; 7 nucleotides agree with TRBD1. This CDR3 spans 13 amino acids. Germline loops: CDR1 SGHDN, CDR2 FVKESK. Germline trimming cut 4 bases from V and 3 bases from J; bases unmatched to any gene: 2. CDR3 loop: CASSPGQDYGYTF. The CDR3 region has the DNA TGTGCCAGCAGCCCCGGACAGGACTATGGCTACACCTTC.

As DNA, the CDR3 is TGTGCCAGCTCACAGGGACTAGCTAGGTTTGAGCAGTTCTTC. Amino acid sequence: CASSQGLARFEQFF. The chain carries TRBV18 and TRBJ2-1; 9 bases are shared with TRBD2. Trimming took 4 bases from V and 9 from J; bases not matched to a gene: 7. The CDR3 length is 14 residues. The germline V gene encodes CDR1 KGHSH and CDR2 LQKENI.

The CDR3 DNA is TGTGCCAGCAGCTTAATGGTGGCGAACACTGAAGCTTTCTTT. Its protein product is CASSLMVANTEAFF. V and J are TRBV7-8 and TRBJ1-1; D ambiguous. The CDR3 totals 14 residues. Per germline, CDR1 SGHVS and CDR2 FQNEAQ. The V end was cut by 2 bases, the J end by 1 base, with 8 bases between.

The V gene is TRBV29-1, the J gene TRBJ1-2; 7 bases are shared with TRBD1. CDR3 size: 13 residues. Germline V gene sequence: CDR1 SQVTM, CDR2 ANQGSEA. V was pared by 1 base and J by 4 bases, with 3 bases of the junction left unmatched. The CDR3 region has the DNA TGCAGCGTTGAAGTGCCAGGGGGCTATGGCTACACCTTC. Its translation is CSVEVPGGYGYTF.

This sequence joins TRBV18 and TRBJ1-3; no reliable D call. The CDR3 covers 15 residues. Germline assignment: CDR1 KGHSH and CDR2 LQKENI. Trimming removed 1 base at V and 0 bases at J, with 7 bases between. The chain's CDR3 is CASSPQPASGNTIYF. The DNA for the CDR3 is TGTGCCAGCTCACCACAGCCCGCCTCTGGAAACACCATATATTTT.

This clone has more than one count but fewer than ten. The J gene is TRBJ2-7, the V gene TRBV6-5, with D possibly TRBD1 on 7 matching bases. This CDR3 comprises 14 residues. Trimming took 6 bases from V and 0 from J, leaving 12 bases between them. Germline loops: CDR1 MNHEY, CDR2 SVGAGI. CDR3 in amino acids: CASRPGGSSYEQYF. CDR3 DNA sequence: TGTGCCAGCAGGCCAGGGGGGAGCTCCTACGAGCAGTACTTC.

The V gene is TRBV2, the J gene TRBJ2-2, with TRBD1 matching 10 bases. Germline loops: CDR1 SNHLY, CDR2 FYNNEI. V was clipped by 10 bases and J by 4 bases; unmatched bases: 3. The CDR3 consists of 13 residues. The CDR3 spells CATRQGATGELFF. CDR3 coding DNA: TGTGCCACTCGACAGGGGGCCACCGGGGAGCTGTTTTTT.

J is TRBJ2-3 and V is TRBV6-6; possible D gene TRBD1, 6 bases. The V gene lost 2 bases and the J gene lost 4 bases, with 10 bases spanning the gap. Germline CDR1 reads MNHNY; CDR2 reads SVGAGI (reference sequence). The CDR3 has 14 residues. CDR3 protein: CASSYPRQADTQYF. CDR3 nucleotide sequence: TGTGCCAGCAGTTACCCGAGACAGGCAGATACGCAGTATTTT.

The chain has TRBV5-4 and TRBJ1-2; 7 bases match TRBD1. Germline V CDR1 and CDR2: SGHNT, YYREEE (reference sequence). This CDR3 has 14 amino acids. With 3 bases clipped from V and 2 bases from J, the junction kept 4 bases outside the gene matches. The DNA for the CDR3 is TGTGCCAGCAGCTCGGGACAGCGCAACTATGGCTACACCTTC. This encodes CASSSGQRNYGYTF.

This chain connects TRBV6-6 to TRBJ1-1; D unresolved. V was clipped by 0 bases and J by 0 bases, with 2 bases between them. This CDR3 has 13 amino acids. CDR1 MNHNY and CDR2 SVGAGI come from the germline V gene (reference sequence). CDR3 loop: CASSYSMNTEAFF. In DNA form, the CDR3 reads TGTGCCAGCAGTTACTCGATGAACACTGAAGCTTTCTTT.

The CDR3 nucleotides read TGTGCCAGTAGTACACCCTACAATGAGCAGTTCTTC. Its translation is CASSTPYNEQFF. The chain joins TRBV19 to TRBJ2-1; D remains ambiguous. V was shortened by 4 bases and J by 2 bases, with 3 bases between the two germline ends. The CDR3 loop spans 12 amino acids. Per germline, CDR1 LNHDA and CDR2 SQIVND (reference sequence).

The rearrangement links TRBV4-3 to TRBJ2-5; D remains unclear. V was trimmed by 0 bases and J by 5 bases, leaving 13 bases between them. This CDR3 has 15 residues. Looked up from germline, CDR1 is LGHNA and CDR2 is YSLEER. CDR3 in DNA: TGCGCCAGCAGCCAAGATGCCGGACCCGGGGAGACCCAGTACTTC. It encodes CASSQDAGPGETQYF.

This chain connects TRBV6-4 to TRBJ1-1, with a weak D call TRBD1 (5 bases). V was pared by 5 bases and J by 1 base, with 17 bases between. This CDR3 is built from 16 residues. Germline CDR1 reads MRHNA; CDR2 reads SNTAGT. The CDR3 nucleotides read TGTGCCAGCAGTCCAAACCCAGGGTATGGGAACACTGAAGCTTTCTTT. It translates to CASSPNPGYGNTEAFF.

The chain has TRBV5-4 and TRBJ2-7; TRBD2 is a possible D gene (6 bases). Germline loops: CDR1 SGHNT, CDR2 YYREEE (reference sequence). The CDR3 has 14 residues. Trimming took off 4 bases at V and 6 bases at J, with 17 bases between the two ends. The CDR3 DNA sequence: TGTGCCAGCAGCCCTCCCAGGGAAGCGGGCGAGCAGTACTTC. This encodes CASSPPREAGEQYF.

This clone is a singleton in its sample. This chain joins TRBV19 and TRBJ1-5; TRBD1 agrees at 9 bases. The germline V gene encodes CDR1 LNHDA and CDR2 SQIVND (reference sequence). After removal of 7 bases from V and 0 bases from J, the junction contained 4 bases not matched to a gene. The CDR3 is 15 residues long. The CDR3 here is CASNPDRGSNQPQHF. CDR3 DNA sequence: TGTGCCAGTAATCCGGACAGGGGTAGCAATCAGCCCCAGCATTTT.

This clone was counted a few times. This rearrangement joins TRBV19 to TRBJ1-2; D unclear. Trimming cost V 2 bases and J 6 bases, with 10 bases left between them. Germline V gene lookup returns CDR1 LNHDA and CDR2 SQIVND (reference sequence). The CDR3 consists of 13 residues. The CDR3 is CASSIPGPDGYTF. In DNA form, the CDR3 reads TGTGCCAGTAGTATACCCGGGCCGGATGGCTACACCTTC.

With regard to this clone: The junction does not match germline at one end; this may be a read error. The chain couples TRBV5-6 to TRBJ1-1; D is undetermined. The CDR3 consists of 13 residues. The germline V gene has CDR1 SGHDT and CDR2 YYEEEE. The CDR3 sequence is CASSLGLKTEAFF. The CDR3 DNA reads TGTGCCAGCAGCTTGGGGCTGAAGACTGAAGCTTTCTTT.

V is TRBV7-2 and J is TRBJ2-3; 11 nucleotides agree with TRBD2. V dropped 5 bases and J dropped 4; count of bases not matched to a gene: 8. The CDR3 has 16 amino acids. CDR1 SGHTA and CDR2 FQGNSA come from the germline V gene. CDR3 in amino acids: CASSRFTSGGPDTQYF. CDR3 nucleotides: TGTGCCAGCAGCCGATTTACTAGCGGGGGCCCAGATACGCAGTATTTT.

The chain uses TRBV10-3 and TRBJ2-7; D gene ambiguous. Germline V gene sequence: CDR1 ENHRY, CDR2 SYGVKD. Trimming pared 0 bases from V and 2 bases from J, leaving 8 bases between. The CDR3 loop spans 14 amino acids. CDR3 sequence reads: CAISESSDTYEQYF. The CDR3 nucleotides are TGTGCCATCAGTGAGTCGTCAGATACCTACGAGCAGTACTTC.

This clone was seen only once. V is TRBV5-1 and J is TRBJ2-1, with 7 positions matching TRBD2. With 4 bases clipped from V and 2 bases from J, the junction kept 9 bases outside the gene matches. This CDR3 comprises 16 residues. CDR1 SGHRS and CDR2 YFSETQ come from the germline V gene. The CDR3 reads CASSLDGGGAYNEQFF. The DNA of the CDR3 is TGCGCCAGCAGCCTGGATGGGGGGGGAGCCTACAATGAGCAGTTCTTC.

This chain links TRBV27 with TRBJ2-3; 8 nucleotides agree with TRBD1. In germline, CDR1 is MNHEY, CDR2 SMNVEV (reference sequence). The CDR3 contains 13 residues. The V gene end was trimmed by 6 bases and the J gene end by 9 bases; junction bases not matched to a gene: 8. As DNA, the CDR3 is TGTGCCAGCAGATTACAGGGGGGCCTCACGCAGTATTTT. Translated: CASRLQGGLTQYF.

The CDR3 DNA sequence: TGTGCCAGCAGCCCGGGGACAGGGTCCTACGAGCAGTACTTC. This encodes CASSPGTGSYEQYF. The chain joins TRBV11-2 to TRBJ2-7; the match to TRBD1 covers 9 bases. The CDR3 is made up of 14 amino acids. Per germline, CDR1 SGHAT and CDR2 FQNNGV. After removal of 5 bases from V and 1 base from J, the junction contained 3 bases not matched to a gene.

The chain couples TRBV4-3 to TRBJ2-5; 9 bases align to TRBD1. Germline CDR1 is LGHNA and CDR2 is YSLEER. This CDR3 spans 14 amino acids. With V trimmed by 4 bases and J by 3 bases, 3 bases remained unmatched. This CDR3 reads CASSLRTGEETQYF. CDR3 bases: TGCGCCAGCAGCCTACGGACAGGGGAAGAGACCCAGTACTTC.

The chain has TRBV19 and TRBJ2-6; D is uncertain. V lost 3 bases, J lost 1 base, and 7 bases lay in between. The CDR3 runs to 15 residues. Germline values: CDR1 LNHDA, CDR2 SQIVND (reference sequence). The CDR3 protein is CASSILLSGANVLTF. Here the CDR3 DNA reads TGTGCCAGTAGTATCCTTCTATCTGGGGCCAACGTCCTGACTTTC. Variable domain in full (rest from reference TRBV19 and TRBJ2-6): DGGITQSPKYLFRKEGQNVTLSCEQNLNHDAMYWYRQDPGQGLRLIYYSQIVNDFQKGDIAEGYSVSREKKESFPLTVTSAQKNPTAFYLCASSILLSGANVLTFGAGSRLTVL.